This passage covers 2 T cell receptor beta chains from one sample sequenced in a study of T cells in Graves' hyperthyroidism and ophthalmopathy. The TCR beta CDR3 regions underwent amplification using RNA transcripts as the source. Using the HTBI primer set, a first-round RT-PCR was run on the TCR CDR3. TCRdb re-derived calls from the multiplex PCR reads in MiXCR, one entry per CDR3 protein. This table holds about 250,000 distinct CDR3 sequences, around 26% found once. The specimen was blood. These receptors all stem from a middle-aged woman with Graves' ophthalmopathy.

This clonotype has at least ten counts. The chain employs TRBV24-1 and TRBJ1-1; D is unclear. Germline V lookup: CDR1 KGHDR, CDR2 SFDVKD. The CDR3 covers 11 residues. The ends were cut back, 3 bases at V and 11 bases at J, with 9 bases in the middle. The CDR3 DNA reads TGTGCCACCAGTGATGGCCTCGCGGCTTTCTTT. As protein: CATSDGLAAFF.

This chain links TRBV20-1 with TRBJ1-6; D is perhaps TRBD1 (5 bases). The CDR3 consists of 13 residues. The germline gives CDR1 DFQATT, CDR2 SNEGSKA (reference sequence). Trimming shortened V by 3 bases and J by 10 bases, and 13 bases separated the two germline ends. CDR3 protein: CSARSHGGSPLHF. The DNA of the CDR3 is TGCAGTGCTAGGAGTCACGGGGGATCACCCCTCCACTTT.